This T cell receptor (beta chain) is drawn from a study of blood T cells in healthy people across ages. Study-wide results and caveats: Older age went with lower TCR beta diversity per million T cells, in a roughly linear way.

Alongside a J-beta primer mix, a sample-barcoded 5' primer served in a second PCR lasting roughly 7 to 11 cycles. Template switching added a 12-random-nucleotide identifier to every cDNA molecule. TCRdb reanalysed the 5' RACE reads using MiXCR and keeps one entry per CDR3 protein. The sample contains over 1,500,000 distinct CDR3 sequences, less than 50% of which appear only once. On this clonotype itself: As yet, its antigen is unknown.

The length of the CDR3 is 16 residues. With 3 bases removed from V and 5 bases from J, the gap between germline ends came to 19 bases. Per germline, CDR1 SEHNR and CDR2 FQNEAQ (reference sequence). Specimen: blood. The receptor's source is a woman aged 40 to 55 in good health. The chain carries TRBV7-9 and TRBJ2-5; D is ambiguous. DNA for the CDR3: TGTGCCAGCAGCTTCCCTAAAGGGCTAATACCGGAGACCCAGTACTTC. Protein product: CASSFPKGLIPETQYF.